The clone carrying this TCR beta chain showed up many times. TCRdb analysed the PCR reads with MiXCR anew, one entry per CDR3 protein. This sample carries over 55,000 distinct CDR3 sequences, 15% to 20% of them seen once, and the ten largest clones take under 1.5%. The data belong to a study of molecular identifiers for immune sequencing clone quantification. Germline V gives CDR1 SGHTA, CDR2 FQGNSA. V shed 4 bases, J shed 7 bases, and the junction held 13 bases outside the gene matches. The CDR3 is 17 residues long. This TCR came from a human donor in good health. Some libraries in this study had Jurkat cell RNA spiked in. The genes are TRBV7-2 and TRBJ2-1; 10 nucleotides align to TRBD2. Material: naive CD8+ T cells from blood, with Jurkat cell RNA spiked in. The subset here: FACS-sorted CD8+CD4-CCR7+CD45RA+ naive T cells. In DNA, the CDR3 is TGTGCCAGCAGCTCCCCGCGAAGCGGGAGGGCCGGGAATGAGCAGTTCTTC. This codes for CASSSPRSGRAGNEQFF.